This TCR beta chain stems from a study of blood T cells in healthy people across ages. For the second PCR, which ran for about 7 to 12 cycles, a sample-barcoded 5' primer and a J-beta primer mix were used. TCRdb re-derived calls from the 5' RACE reads in MiXCR, one entry per CDR3 protein. This table has approximately 1.5 million distinct CDR3 sequences, approximately 32% appearing once. The germline CDR1 and CDR2 sequences are SEHNR and FQNEAQ (reference sequence). This CDR3 has 11 residues. V was clipped by 5 bases and J by 12 bases, with 11 bases between them. The V call is TRBV7-9, the J call TRBJ2-1; D uncertain. The source is a young woman in good health. Sequenced: blood. CDR3 coding DNA: TGTGCCAGCAGCAGGACGACCATGCAGTTCTTC. It translates to CASSRTTMQFF.